This T cell receptor beta chain emerged from a study of response to subunit inactivated influenza vaccine. This clonotype has just a few counts. The germline V gene encodes CDR1 MGHDK and CDR2 SYGVNS. The CDR3 is made up of 15 amino acids. Trimming shortened V by 6 bases and J by 0 bases, and 12 bases separated the two germline ends. Each CDR3 protein is one row after TCRdb ran MiXCR on the RT-PCR reads. Altogether 450,000 to 550,000 distinct CDR3 sequences are present, roughly 23% being singletons, with the ten largest covering under 2.5%. This receptor was identified in a man aged 45-60 years who received an inactivated influenza vaccine. The specimen comprised CD4+ T cells sorted from PBMCs, sampled around 5 days after vaccination. The genes are TRBV25-1 and TRBJ2-1; TRBD2 might be the D (5 bases). The CDR3 DNA reads as TGTGCCAGCAGCCCTAGCTCCCTCTCCTACAATGAGCAGTTCTTC. Protein: CASSPSSLSYNEQFF.